This T cell receptor (beta chain) was found in a study of response to subunit inactivated influenza vaccine. Study-level results: Researchers suggested that each seasonal influenza vaccination recruits few new T cells.

Germline assignment: CDR1 GTSNPN and CDR2 SVGIG (reference sequence). The CDR3 is 11 residues long. The ends were cut back, 2 bases at V and 6 bases at J, with 8 bases in the middle. MiXCR was run by TCRdb on the RT-PCR reads, yielding one entry per CDR3 protein. The sample holds hundreds of thousands of distinct CDR3 sequences, around a sixth seen once. Concerning this clonotype itself: Its antigen remains unknown.

Sequencing was performed on PBMCs from blood, taken about 11 days after vaccination. This receptor was taken from a man aged 45-60 years who received an inactivated influenza vaccine. This rearrangement joins TRBV30 to TRBJ2-7; D gene ambiguous. CDR3 DNA sequence: TGTGCCTGGAGTTCCGCCACCGAGCAGTACTTC. Its protein product is CAWSSATEQYF.